This T cell receptor (beta chain) was retrieved from a study of T cells in narcolepsy. The CDR3 is made up of 16 amino acids. The V gene end was trimmed by 3 bases and the J gene end by 0 bases; junction bases not matched to a gene: 4. Per the germline V gene, CDR1 is SNHLY and CDR2 is FYNNEI. This clone occurred once. Repertoires were generated with immunoSEQ multiplex PCR, while TCRdb's copy carries only in-frame clones and drops some. The table has about 30,000 clones, roughly 80% seen once. Sequenced material: CD45RA- memory CD4+ T cells from PBMCs. V is TRBV2 and J is TRBJ1-1; TRBD1 matches at 10 bases. The sequence came from a human donor with narcolepsy. This chain's CDR3 is CASSEETGGMNTEAFF. The CDR3 bases are TGTGCCAGCAGTGAGGAGACAGGGGGCATGAACACTGAAGCTTTCTTT.